The T cell receptor beta chain under discussion was sequenced for a study of cytomegalovirus exposure and HLA in healthy donors. PCR amplification relied on 60 Vbeta primers (plus 13 Jbeta primers). Produced via immunoSEQ multiplex PCR; TCRdb's table is partial and in-frame only. The repertoire holds 170,000 or so clones, around 78% seen once, with 2.5% to 3.5% in the top ten. Looked up from germline, CDR1 is SNHLY and CDR2 is FYNNEI. The CDR3 loop spans 15 amino acids. The V segment lost 6 bases and the J segment 4 bases; nucleotides outside the gene matches: 6. The sample comprised PBMCs. This clonotype originated in a woman in her forties or fifties in good health and CMV-seropositive. The V call is TRBV2, the J call TRBJ2-1, with TRBD2 matching over 10 bases. The CDR3: CASRIAGGPYNEQFF. The CDR3 region has the DNA TGTGCCAGCAGGATAGCGGGGGGACCATACAATGAGCAGTTCTTC. The variable domain in full, completed from reference TRBV2 and TRBJ2-1, reads EPEVTQTPSHQVTQMGQEVILRCVPISNHLYFYWYRQILGQKVEFLVSFYNNEISEKSEIFDDQFSVERPDGSNFTLKIRSTKLEDSAMYFCASRIAGGPYNEQFFGPGTRLTVL.